This T cell receptor beta chain was sequenced in a study of T-cell memory formation after mild COVID-19. Study outcomes and limitations: A second wave expanding day 15 to 37 was CD4+-biased; contracting clones were balanced. Mostly located in CM and EM were contracting CD4+ clones, with contracting CD8+ clones located in EMRA.

This CDR3 contains 14 residues. The V and J ends lost 4 bases and 4 bases respectively, with 12 bases between them. Germline loops: CDR1 KGHSH, CDR2 LQKENI. Using constant-segment primers, 5'RACE produced TCR alpha and TCR beta cDNA libraries carrying sample barcodes and UMIs. TCRdb ran MiXCR on the 5' RACE reads and lists one entry per CDR3 protein. This sample has roughly 550,000 distinct CDR3 sequences, with around 21% found just once. As to this clonotype: The antigen is not known.

The receptor was derived from an adult woman who had mild COVID-19 (a few samples of this study predate the infection). Cell type and time point are not known. The genes are TRBV18 and TRBJ2-3; D might be TRBD1 (6 bases). Material: PBMCs or a T cell subset sorted from them (not recorded which). CDR3 loop: CASSRTGYSDTQYF. In nucleotides, the CDR3 is TGTGCCAGCTCACGTACAGGGTACTCAGATACGCAGTATTTT.